The present T cell receptor beta chain was sequenced within a study of identical twins. Findings and limits, study-wide: Zero-insertion analyses might be partly confounded by invariant T cells like MAIT and iNKT.

V shed 6 bases and J shed 6 bases, with 15 bases lying between them. Germline assignment: CDR1 MRHNA and CDR2 SNTAGT. This CDR3 spans 14 amino acids. This clonotype was seen many times. As yet, its antigen is unknown. TCRdb reprocessed the 5' RACE reads via MiXCR and lists one record per CDR3 protein. The repertoire holds more than 650,000 distinct CDR3 sequences, with around 6% as singletons. The V call is TRBV6-4, the J call TRBJ1-5, with TRBD1 as a possible D gene (6 bases). The sample was naive T cells sorted from blood. This clonotype was obtained from a man aged 18 to 30 in good health. CDR3 residues: CASSGTPDGQPQHF. Here the CDR3 DNA reads TGTGCCAGCAGCGGGACACCGGACGGTCAGCCCCAGCATTTT.